This T cell receptor beta chain was sequenced in a study of T cells in localized non-small cell lung cancer. Study-wide results and caveats: Median detection of top 100 tumor clones in adjacent lung was around 59 clones.

Assay: immunoSEQ multiplex PCR; the TCRdb copy retains only in-frame clones and omits some. Of approximately 35,000 clones listed, about 89% were seen once; the top ten hold approximately 5%. The table lists this clone with a count of one. No antigen is known for it. Other DNA sequences in the same sample also yield this CDR3. Germline values: CDR1 MDHEN, CDR2 SYDVKM. The CDR3 loop spans 15 amino acids. V was pared by 8 bases and J by 3 bases, with 9 bases of the junction left unmatched. The clonotype was recovered from a man aged 35-75 years with stage II lung adenocarcinoma. This specimen consisted of PBMCs, obtained before any cancer treatment. The chain links TRBV28 to TRBJ2-7; 11 nucleotides align to TRBD2. CDR3 loop: CASGLAGGGRYEQYF. As DNA, the CDR3 is TGTGCCAGCGGGCTAGCGGGAGGAGGCCGCTACGAGCAGTACTTC.